The subject of this entry is one T cell receptor (beta chain). Sequenced by immunoSEQ multiplex PCR; TCRdb stores in-frame clones only, minus some. The data show 55,000 to 65,000 clones, 82% seen once. The germline V and J ends were trimmed by 7 bases and 3 bases, with 15 bases remaining between them. The CDR3 runs 14 residues. CDR1 LNHDA and CDR2 SQIVND come from the germline V gene (reference sequence). These data originate in a study of blood T cell repertoires in COVID-19. This receptor was identified in a human donor in a cohort sampled during active COVID-19. The chain uses TRBV19 and TRBJ1-1; D not resolved. Specimen: peripheral blood. The CDR3 loop is CASKKYIEDTEAFF. The DNA of the CDR3 is TGTGCCAGTAAAAAGTATATAGAGGACACTGAAGCTTTCTTT.